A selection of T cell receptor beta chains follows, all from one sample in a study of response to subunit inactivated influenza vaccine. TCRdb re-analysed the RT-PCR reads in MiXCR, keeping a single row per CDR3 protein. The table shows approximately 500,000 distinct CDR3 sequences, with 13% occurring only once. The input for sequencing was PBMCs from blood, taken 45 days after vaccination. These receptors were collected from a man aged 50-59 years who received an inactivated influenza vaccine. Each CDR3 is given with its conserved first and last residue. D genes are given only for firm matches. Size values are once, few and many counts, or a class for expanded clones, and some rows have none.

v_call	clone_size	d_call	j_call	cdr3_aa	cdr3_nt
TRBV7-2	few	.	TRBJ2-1	CASSPTRMSYNEQFF	TGTGCCAGCAGCCCGACTAGGATGTCCTACAATGAGCAGTTCTTC
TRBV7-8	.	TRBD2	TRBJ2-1	CASSLAYSGRIYNEQFF	TGTGCCAGCAGCTTAGCGTATAGCGGGAGGATCTACAATGAGCAGTTCTTC
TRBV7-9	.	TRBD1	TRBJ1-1	CASSLGQSGHTEAFF	TGTGCCAGCAGCTTGGGACAGTCGGGGCACACTGAAGCTTTCTTT
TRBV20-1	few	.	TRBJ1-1	CSAREAGRGNTEAFF	TGCAGTGCTAGAGAGGCAGGGAGGGGGAACACTGAAGCTTTCTTT
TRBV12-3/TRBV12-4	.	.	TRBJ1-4	CASSWGVPEKLFF	TGTGCCAGCAGTTGGGGAGTACCGGAAAAACTGTTTTTT
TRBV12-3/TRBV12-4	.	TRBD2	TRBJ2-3	CARSSASGGIPVIDTQYF	TGTGCCCGCAGTTCGGCGAGCGGGGGGATCCCAGTAATAGATACGCAGTATTTT
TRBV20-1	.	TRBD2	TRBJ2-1	CSARDRLAGYEQFF	TGCAGTGCTAGAGATAGGCTAGCGGGATATGAGCAGTTCTTC
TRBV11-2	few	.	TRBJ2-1	CASSPGVGGVTSYNEQFF	TGTGCCAGCAGCCCCGGGGTGGGCGGGGTGACCTCCTACAATGAGCAGTTCTTC
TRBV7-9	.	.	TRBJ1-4	CASSLDRLEKLFF	TGTGCCAGCAGCCTCGACAGGTTGGAAAAACTGTTTTTT
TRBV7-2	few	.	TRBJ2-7	CASSLAPYGTRRSYEQYF	TGTGCCAGCAGCTTAGCGCCTTACGGGACCCGGAGGTCCTACGAGCAGTACTTC
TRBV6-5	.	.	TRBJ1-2	CASSYSIRAGIGYTF	TGTGCCAGCAGTTACTCGATACGGGCCGGCATTGGCTACACCTTC
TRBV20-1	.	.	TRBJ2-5	CSARGILQYF	TGCAGTGCTAGGGGGATCTTACAGTACTTC
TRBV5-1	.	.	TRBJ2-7	CASSGGQGGYERYF	TGCGCCAGCAGCGGCGGACAGGGAGGGTACGAGCGGTACTTC
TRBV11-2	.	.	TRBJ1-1	CASSLYPWLGTEAFF	TGTGCCAGCAGCTTATACCCCTGGTTAGGCACTGAAGCTTTCTTT
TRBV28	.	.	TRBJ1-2	CASSNMGAGYGYTF	TGTGCCAGCAGCAACATGGGGGCCGGGTATGGCTACACCTTC
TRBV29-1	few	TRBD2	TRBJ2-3	CSVGGGRAEGTDTQYF	TGCAGCGTTGGCGGCGGGAGGGCCGAAGGCACAGATACGCAGTATTTT
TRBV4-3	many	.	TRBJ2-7	CASSPRAGNYEQYF	TGCGCCAGCAGCCCGAGGGCAGGGAACTACGAGCAGTACTTC
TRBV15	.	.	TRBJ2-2	CATRKGPNTGELFF	TGTGCCACCAGGAAGGGACCTAACACCGGGGAGCTGTTTTTT
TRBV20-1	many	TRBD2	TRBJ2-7	CSARDSGRVGYEQYF	TGCAGTGCTAGAGATAGCGGGAGGGTTGGCTACGAGCAGTACTTC
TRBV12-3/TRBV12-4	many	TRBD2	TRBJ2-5	CASSIAGEETQYF	TGTGCCAGCAGTATAGCGGGCGAAGAGACCCAGTACTTC
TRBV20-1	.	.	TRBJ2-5	CSARVSGLQASSKETQYF	TGCAGTGCTAGAGTTTCGGGTTTACAAGCGTCTTCTAAAGAGACCCAGTACTTC
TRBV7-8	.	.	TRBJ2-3	CASSYRSGGTDTQYF	TGTGCCAGCAGCTACCGGTCCGGTGGCACAGATACGCAGTATTTT
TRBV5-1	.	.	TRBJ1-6	CASSLAARNSPLHF	TGCGCCAGCAGCTTGGCCGCCAGGAATTCACCCCTCCACTTT
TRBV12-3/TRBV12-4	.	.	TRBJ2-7	CASSLYFAGDFDEQYF	TGTGCCAGCAGTTTATATTTTGCAGGGGATTTCGACGAGCAGTACTTC
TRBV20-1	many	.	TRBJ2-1	CSADKYNEQFF	TGCAGTGCTGATAAGTACAATGAGCAGTTCTTC
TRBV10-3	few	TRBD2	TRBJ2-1	CAISERGDNEQFF	TGTGCCATCAGTGAGCGGGGGGACAATGAGCAGTTCTTC
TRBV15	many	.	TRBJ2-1	CATSRDHSYEQFF	TGTGCCACCAGCCGTGACCATAGCTATGAGCAGTTCTTC
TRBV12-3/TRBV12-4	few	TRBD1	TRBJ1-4	CASRKGQGGEKLFF	TGTGCCAGCAGAAAGGGACAGGGAGGTGAAAAACTGTTTTTT
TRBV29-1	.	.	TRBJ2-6	CSVEGDSGANVLTF	TGCAGCGTTGAAGGGGACTCGGGGGCCAACGTCCTGACTTTC
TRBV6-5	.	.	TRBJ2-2	CASSYARGLTGELFF	TGTGCCAGCAGTTACGCCCGGGGCCTTACCGGGGAGCTGTTTTTT
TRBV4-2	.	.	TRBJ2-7	CASSQDGASSYEQYF	TGTGCCAGCAGCCAAGACGGGGCATCCTCCTACGAGCAGTACTTC
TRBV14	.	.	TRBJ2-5	CASSQASFGQFQETQYF	TGTGCCAGCAGCCAAGCCTCGTTTGGACAGTTCCAAGAGACCCAGTACTTC
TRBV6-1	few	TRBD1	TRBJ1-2	CASKTTGTDYGYTF	TGTGCCAGCAAGACCACCGGGACAGACTATGGCTACACCTTC
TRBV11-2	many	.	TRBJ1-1	CASSLFRTGDHTEAFF	TGTGCCAGCAGCTTATTTCGCACAGGCGACCACACTGAAGCTTTCTTT
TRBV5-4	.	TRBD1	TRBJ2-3	CASSAPDRGADTQYF	TGTGCCAGCAGCGCACCAGACAGGGGTGCGGATACGCAGTATTTT
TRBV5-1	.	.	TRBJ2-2	CASKGGPGELFF	TGCGCCAGCAAGGGGGGCCCTGGGGAGCTGTTTTTT
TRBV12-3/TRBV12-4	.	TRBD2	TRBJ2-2	CASSPRLAGGYTGELFF	TGTGCCAGCAGTCCCCGACTAGCGGGAGGCTACACCGGGGAGCTGTTTTTT
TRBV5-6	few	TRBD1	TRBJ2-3	CASSLDRGITDTQYF	TGTGCCAGCAGCTTGGACAGGGGAATTACAGATACGCAGTATTTT
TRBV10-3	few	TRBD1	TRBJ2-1	CAISSRDSSYNEQFF	TGTGCCATCAGTTCCCGGGACAGCTCCTACAATGAGCAGTTCTTC
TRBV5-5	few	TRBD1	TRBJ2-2	CASSLANQGVTGELFF	TGTGCCAGCAGCTTGGCAAATCAGGGGGTTACCGGGGAGCTGTTTTTT
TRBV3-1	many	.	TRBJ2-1	CASSQGGISYNEQFF	TGTGCCAGCAGCCAAGGCGGGATCTCCTACAATGAGCAGTTCTTC
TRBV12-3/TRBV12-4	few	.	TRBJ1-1	CASSCRGRVCMNTEAFF	TGTGCCAGCAGTTGCCGCGGCAGAGTATGCATGAACACTGAAGCTTTCTTT